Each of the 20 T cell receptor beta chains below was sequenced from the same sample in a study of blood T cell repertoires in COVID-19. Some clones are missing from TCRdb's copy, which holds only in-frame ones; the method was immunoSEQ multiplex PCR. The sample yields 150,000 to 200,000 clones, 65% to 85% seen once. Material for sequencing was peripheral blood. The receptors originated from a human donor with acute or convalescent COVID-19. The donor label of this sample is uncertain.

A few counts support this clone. The CDR3 coding sequence is TGCGCCAGCAGCCAAGATCTGGGCGCCGGGAACACTGAAGCTTTCTTT. Translating gives CASSQDLGAGNTEAFF. The rearrangement joins TRBV4-1 to TRBJ1-1, with D unresolved. Looked up from germline, CDR1 is MGHRA and CDR2 is YSYEKL. There are 16 residues in the CDR3. Trimming shortened V by 0 bases and J by 1 base, and 12 bases separated the two germline ends.

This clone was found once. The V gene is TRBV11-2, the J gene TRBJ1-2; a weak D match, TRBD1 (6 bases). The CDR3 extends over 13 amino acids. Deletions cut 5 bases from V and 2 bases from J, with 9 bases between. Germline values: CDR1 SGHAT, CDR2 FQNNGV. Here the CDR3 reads CASSPDSNYGYTF. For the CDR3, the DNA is TGTGCCAGCAGCCCGGACAGCAACTATGGCTACACCTTC.

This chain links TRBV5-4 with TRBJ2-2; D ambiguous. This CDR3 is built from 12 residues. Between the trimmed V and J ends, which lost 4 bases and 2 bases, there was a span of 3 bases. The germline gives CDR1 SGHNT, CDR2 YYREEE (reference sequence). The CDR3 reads CASSLNTGELFF. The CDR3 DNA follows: TGTGCCAGCAGCCTTAACACCGGGGAGCTGTTTTTT.

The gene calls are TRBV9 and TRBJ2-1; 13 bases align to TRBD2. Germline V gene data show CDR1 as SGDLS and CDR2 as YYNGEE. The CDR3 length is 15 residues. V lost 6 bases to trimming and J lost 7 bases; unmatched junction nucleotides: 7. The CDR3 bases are TGTGCCAGCACCGTCGGGACTAGCGGGAAAAATGAGCAGTTCTTC. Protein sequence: CASTVGTSGKNEQFF.

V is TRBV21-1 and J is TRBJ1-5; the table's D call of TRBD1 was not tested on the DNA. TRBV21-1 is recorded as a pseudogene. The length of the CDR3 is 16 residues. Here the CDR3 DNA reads TGTGCCAGCAGCCCAGGGCGGACAGTGCAATCAGCGCCCCAGCATTTT. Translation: CASSPGRTVQSAPQHF.

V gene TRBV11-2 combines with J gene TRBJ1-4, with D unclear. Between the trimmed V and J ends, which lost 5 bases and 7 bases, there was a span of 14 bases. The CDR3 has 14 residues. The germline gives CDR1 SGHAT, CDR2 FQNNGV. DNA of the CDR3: TGTGCCAGCAGCCGAATCGGGGTAACTGAAAAACTGTTTTTT. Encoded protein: CASSRIGVTEKLFF.

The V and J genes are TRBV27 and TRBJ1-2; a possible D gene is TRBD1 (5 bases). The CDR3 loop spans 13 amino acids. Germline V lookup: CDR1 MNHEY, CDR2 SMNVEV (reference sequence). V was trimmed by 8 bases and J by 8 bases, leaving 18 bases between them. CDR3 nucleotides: TGTGCCAGCCGGCCAGGGTCTTCAAGAGGCTACACCTTC. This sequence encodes CASRPGSSRGYTF.

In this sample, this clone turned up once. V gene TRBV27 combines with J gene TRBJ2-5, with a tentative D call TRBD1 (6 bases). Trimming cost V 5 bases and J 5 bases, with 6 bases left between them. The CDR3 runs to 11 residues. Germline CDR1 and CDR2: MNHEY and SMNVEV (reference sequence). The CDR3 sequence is CASSRGETQYF. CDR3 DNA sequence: TGTGCCAGCAGTAGGGGGGAGACCCAGTACTTC.

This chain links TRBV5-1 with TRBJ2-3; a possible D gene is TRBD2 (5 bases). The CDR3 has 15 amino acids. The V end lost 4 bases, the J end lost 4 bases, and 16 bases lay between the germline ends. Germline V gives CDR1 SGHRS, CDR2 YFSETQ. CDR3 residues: CASSPHGSEADTQYF. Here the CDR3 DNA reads TGCGCCAGCAGCCCCCATGGGTCGGAGGCAGATACGCAGTATTTT.

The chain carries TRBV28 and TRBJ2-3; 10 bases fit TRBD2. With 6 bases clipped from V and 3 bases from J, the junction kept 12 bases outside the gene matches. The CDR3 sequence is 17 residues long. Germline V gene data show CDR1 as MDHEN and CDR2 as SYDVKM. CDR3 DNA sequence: TGTGCCAGCAGCTACAGCGGGAGGGCCGGGCCGACAGATACGCAGTATTTT. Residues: CASSYSGRAGPTDTQYF. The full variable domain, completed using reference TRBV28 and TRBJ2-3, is DVKVTQSSRYLVKRTGEKVFLECVQDMDHENMFWYRQDPGLGLRLIYFSYDVKMKEKGDIPEGYSVSREKKERFSLILESASTNQTSMYLCASSYSGRAGPTDTQYFGPGTRLTVL.

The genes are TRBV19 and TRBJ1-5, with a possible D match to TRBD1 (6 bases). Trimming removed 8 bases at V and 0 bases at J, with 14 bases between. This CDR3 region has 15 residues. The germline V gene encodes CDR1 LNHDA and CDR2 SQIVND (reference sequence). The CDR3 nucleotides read TGTGCCAGTCGCGTTACAGGGTATAGCAATCAGCCCCAGCATTTT. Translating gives CASRVTGYSNQPQHF.

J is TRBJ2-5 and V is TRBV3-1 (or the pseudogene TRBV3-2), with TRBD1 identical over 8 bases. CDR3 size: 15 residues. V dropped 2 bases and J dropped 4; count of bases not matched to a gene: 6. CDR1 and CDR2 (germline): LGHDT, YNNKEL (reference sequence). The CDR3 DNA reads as TGTGCCAGCAGCCAAAACCCTGACAGGGGAGAGACCCAGTACTTC. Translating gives CASSQNPDRGETQYF.

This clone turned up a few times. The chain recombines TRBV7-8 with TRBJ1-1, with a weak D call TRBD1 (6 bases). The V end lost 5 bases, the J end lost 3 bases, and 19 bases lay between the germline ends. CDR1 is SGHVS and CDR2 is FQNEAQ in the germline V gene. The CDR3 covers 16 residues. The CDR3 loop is CASSGPSRGGYTEAFF. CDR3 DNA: TGTGCCAGCAGCGGACCCTCTAGGGGGGGCTACACTGAAGCTTTCTTT.

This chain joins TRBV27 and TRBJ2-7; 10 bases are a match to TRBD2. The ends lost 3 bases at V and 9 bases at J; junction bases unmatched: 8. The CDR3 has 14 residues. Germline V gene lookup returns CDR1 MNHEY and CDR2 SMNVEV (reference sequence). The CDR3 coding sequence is TGTGCCAGCAGTTTGAGGCTAGCGGGAGTGGCGCAGTACTTC. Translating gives CASSLRLAGVAQYF.

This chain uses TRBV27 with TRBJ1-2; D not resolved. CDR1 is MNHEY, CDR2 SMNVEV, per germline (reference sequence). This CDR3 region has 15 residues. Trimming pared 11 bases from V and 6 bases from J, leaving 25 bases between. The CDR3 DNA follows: TGTGCCTGCGGAGGGTTGGAAGCAGGAAAGAATGGCTACACCTTC. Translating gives CACGGLEAGKNGYTF.

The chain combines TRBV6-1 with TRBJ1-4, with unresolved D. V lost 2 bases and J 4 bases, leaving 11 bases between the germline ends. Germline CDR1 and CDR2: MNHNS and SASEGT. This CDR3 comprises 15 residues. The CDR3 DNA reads TGTGCCAGCAGTGAATCTGGCAGGATTAATGAAAAACTGTTTTTT. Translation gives CASSESGRINEKLFF.

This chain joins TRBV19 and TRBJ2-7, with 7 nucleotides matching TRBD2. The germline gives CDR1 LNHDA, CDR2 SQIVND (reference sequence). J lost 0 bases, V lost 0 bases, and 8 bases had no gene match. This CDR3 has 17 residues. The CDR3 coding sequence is TGTGCCAGTAGTATAGAGTCGGGAGCGGGAAGCTCCTACGAGCAGTACTTC. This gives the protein CASSIESGAGSSYEQYF.

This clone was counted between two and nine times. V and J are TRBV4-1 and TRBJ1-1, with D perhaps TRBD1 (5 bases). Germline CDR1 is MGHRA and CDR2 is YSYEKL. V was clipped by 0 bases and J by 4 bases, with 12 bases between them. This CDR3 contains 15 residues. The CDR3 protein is CASSQEGGVVTEAFF. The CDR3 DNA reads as TGCGCCAGCAGCCAAGAGGGGGGAGTGGTCACTGAAGCTTTCTTT.

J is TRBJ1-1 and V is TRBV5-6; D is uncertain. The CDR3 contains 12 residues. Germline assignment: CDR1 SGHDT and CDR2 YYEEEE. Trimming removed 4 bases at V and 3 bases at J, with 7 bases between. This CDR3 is CASSPGHTEAFF. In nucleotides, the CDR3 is TGTGCCAGCAGCCCCGGTCACACTGAAGCTTTCTTT.

For the CDR3, the DNA is TGTGCCAGCAGCCGAACAGGGACAGGGGAGGTTAATGAAAAACTGTTTTTT. Protein sequence: CASSRTGTGEVNEKLFF. This chain links TRBV11-2 with TRBJ1-4; 10 nucleotides match TRBD1. V shed 5 bases, J shed 4 bases, and the junction held 10 bases outside the gene matches. CDR1 is SGHAT, CDR2 FQNNGV, per germline. This CDR3 contains 17 residues.